Listed here is a single T cell receptor beta chain. The entry originates in a study of blood T cell repertoires in COVID-19. Study summary: The study drew acute and convalescent COVID-19 samples from the United States, Italy and Spain. The analysed material was cDNA or gDNA that came from T cells, B-cell-depleted T cells, or PBMCs.

Clones were sequenced by immunoSEQ multiplex PCR, and TCRdb holds only the in-frame ones, with some missing. Among about 230,000 clones listed, roughly 88% were seen once. Participants in the exposed group had met a COVID-19 case in the 2 weeks before joining the study. The sequence came from a woman aged 30 to 39 who had been exposed to COVID-19. The sample was PBMCs or T cells enriched from blood (not recorded which).

The CDR3 coding sequence is TGCGCCAGCGCCAGGGGACAGGGGTCCCCCGGGGAGCTGTTTTTT. Encoded protein: CASARGQGSPGELFF. The chain recombines TRBV4-1 with TRBJ2-2; 10 positions agree with TRBD1. V trimming: 8 bases; J trimming: 6 bases; junction bases outside the gene matches: 9. Per germline, CDR1 MGHRA and CDR2 YSYEKL. This CDR3 spans 15 amino acids.